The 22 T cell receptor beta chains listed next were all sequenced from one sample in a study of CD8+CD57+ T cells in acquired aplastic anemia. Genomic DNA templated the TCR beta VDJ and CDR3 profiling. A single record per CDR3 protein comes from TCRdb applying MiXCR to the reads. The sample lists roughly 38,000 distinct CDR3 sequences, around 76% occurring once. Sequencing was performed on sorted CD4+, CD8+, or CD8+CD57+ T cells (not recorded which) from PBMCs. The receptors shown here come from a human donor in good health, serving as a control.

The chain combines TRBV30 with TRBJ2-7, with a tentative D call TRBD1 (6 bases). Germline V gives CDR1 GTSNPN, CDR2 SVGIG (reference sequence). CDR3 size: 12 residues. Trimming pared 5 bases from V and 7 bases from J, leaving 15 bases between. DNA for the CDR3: TGTGCCTGGGGGGGACACCTTGTGGAGCAGTACTTC. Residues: CAWGGHLVEQYF.

CDR3 residues: CASSGDRGPIYEQYF. Written as DNA, the CDR3 is TGTGCCAGCAGTGGGGACAGGGGGCCTATCTACGAGCAGTACTTC. The V and J genes are TRBV6-4 and TRBJ2-7, with 12 positions matching TRBD1. Germline CDR1 and CDR2: MRHNA and SNTAGT. The CDR3 extends over 15 amino acids. V dropped 4 bases and J dropped 3; count of bases not matched to a gene: 4.

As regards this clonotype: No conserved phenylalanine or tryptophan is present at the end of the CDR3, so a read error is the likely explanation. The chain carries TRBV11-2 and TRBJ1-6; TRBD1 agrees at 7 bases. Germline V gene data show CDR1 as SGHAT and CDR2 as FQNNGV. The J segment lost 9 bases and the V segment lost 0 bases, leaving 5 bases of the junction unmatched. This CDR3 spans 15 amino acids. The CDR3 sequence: CASSLERQGGSPLHC. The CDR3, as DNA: TGTGCCAGCAGCTTAGAAAGACAGGGAGGTTCACCCCTCCACTGT.

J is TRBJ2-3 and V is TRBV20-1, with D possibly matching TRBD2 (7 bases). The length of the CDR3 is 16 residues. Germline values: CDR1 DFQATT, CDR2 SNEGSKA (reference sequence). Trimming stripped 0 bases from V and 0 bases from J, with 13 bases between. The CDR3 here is CSARDGEGGSTDTQYF. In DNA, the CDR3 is TGCAGTGCTAGAGATGGTGAGGGGGGGAGCACAGATACGCAGTATTTT.

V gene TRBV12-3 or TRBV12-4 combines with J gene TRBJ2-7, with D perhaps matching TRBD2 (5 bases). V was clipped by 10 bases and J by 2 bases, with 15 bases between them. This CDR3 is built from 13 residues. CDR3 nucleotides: TGTGCCAACCCGCCTCCCGGGGCCTACGAGCAGTACTTC. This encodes CANPPPGAYEQYF.

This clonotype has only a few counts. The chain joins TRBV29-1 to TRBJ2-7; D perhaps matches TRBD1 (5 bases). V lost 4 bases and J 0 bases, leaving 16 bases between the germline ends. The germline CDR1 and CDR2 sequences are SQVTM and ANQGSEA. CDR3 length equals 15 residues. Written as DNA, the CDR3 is TGCAGCGTTGCCGCGTCCCCTGACAGCTCCTACGAGCAGTACTTC. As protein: CSVAASPDSSYEQYF.

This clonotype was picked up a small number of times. CDR3 protein: CASRPQGAYEQYF. CDR3 in DNA: TGTGCCAGCAGACCGCAGGGGGCCTACGAGCAGTACTTC. The gene calls are TRBV2 and TRBJ2-7; 7 bases fit TRBD1. The CDR3 sequence is 13 residues long. V lost 6 bases and J lost 2; bases outside the gene matches: 4. The germline V gene encodes CDR1 SNHLY and CDR2 FYNNEI.

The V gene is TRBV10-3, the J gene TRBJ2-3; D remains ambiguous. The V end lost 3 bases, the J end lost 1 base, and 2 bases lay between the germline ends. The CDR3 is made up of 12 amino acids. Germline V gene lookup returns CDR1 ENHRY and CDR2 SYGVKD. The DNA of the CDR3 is TGTGCCATCAGTGACGGCACAGATACGCAGTATTTT. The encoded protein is CAISDGTDTQYF.

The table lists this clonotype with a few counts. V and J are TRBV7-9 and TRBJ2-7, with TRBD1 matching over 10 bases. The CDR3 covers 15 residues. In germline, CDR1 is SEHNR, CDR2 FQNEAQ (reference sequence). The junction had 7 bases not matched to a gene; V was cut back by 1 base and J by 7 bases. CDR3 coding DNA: TGTGCCAGCAGCTTAGGGACAGGGGGTTTTCGGGAGCAGTACTTC. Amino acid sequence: CASSLGTGGFREQYF. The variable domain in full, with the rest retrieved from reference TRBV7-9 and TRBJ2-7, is DTGVSQNPRHKITKRGQNVTFRCDPISEHNRLYWYRQTLGQGPEFLTYFQNEAQLEKSRLLSDRFSAERPKGSFSTLEIQRTEQGDSAMYLCASSLGTGGFREQYFGPGTRLTVT.

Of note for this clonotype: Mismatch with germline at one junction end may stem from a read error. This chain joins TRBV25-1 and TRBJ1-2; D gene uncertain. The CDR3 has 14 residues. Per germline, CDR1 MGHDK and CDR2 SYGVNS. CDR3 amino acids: CASSESGSAYGYTF. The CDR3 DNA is TGTGCCAGCAGCGAATCCGGGTCAGCTTATGGCTACACCTTC.

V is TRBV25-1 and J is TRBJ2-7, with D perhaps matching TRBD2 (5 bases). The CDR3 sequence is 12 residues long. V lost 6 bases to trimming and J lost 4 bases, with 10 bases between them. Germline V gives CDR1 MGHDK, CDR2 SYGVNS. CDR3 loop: CASSPSGYEQYF. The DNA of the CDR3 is TGTGCCAGCAGCCCTTCGGGGTACGAGCAGTACTTC.

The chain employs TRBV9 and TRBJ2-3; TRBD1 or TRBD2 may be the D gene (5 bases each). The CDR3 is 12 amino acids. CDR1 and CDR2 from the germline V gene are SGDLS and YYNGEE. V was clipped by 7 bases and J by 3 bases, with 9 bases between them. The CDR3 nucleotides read TGTGCCAGCTCGAGGGGAACAGATACGCAGTATTTT. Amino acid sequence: CASSRGTDTQYF.

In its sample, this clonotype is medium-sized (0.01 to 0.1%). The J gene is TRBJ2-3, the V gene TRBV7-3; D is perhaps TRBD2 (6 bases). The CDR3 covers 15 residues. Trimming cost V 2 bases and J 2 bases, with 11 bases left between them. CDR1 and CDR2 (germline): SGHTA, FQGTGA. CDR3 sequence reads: CASSLAGGITDTQYF. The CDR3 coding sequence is TGTGCCAGCAGCTTAGCAGGCGGGATCACAGATACGCAGTATTTT.

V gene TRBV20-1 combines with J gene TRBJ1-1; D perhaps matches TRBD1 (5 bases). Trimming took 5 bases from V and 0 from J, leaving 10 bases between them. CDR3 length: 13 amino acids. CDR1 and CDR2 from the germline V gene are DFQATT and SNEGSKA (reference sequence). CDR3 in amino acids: CSALGRMNTEAFF. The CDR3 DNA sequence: TGCAGTGCTCTGGGGCGGATGAACACTGAAGCTTTCTTT.

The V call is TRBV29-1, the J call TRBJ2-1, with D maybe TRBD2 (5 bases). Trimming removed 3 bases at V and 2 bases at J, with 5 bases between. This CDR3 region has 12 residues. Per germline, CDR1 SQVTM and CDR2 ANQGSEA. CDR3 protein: CSVEGAYNEQFF. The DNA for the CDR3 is TGCAGCGTTGAGGGAGCCTACAATGAGCAGTTCTTC.

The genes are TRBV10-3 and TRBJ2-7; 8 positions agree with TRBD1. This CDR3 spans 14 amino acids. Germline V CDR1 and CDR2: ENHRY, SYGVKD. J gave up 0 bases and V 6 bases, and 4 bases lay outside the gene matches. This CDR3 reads CAIRSGQGSYEQYF. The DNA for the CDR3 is TGTGCCATCAGATCCGGACAGGGCTCCTACGAGCAGTACTTC.

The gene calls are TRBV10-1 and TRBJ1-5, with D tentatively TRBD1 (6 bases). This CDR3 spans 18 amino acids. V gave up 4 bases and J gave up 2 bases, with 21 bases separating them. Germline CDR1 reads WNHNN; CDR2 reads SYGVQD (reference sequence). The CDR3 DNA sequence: TGCGCCAGCAGTGCCACCAAAGACAGGCTGTTAGGCAATCAGCCCCAGCATTTT. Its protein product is CASSATKDRLLGNQPQHF.

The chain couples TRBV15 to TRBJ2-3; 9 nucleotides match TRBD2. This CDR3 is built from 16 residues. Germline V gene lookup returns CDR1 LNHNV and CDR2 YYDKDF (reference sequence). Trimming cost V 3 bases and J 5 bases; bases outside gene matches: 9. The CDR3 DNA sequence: TGTGCCACCAGCAGTGATTTGCGGGGGGGCCGAGATACGCAGTATTTT. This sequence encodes CATSSDLRGGRDTQYF.

CDR3: CSARGSLTSGAYEQYF. The CDR3 coding sequence is TGCAGTGCTAGAGGGTCCTTGACTAGTGGTGCTTACGAGCAGTACTTC. V is TRBV20-1 and J is TRBJ2-7; perhaps TRBD2 as D (6 bases). Trimming cost V 1 base and J 4 bases, with 20 bases left between them. In germline, CDR1 is DFQATT, CDR2 SNEGSKA (reference sequence). The CDR3 is made up of 16 amino acids.

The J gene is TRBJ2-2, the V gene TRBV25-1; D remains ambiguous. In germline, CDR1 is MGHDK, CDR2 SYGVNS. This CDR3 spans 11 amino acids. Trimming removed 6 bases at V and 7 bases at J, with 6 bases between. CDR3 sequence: CASSLIGELFF. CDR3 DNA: TGTGCCAGCAGCTTAATCGGGGAGCTGTTTTTT.

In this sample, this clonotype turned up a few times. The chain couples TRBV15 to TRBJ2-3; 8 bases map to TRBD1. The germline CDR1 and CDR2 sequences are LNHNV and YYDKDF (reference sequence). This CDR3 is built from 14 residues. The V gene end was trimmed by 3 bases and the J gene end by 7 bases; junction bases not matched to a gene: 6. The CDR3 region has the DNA TGTGCCACCAGCAGGGCTACAGGGGGGAATACGCAGTATTTT. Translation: CATSRATGGNTQYF.

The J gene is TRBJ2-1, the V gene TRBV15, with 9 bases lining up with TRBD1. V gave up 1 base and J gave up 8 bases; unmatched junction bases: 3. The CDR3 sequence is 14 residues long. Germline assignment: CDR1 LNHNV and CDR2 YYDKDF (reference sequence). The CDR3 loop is CATSRGDRVHEQFF. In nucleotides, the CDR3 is TGTGCCACCAGCAGAGGGGACAGGGTCCATGAGCAGTTCTTC. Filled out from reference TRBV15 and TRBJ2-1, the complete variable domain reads DAMVIQNPRYQVTQFGKPVTLSCSQTLNHNVMYWYQQKSSQAPKLLFHYYDKDFNNEADTPDNFQSRRPNTSFCFLDIRSPGLGDTAMYLCATSRGDRVHEQFFGPGTRLTVL.